These T cell receptor beta chains were read from a single sample in a study of graft-versus-host responses after intestinal transplantation. Sequencing used immunoSEQ multiplex PCR; TCRdb keeps in-frame clones, though not all of them. The sample includes about 120,000 clones, approximately 90% of them seen just once. Antigen specificity for these receptors is unknown. This specimen was unstimulated CD4+ T cells sorted from spleen or lymph node cells, taken before intestinal transplant. All receptors derive from a human donor who received an intestinal transplant. Both conserved end residues are part of each CDR3. The D gene is left open where the match is weak. Some rows have no size entry. The others give once, few or many, or a class for an expanded clone.

j_call,v_call,clone_size,d_call,cdr3_nt,cdr3_aa
TRBJ2-5,TRBV27,once,-,TGTGCCAGCAGTTTGTTCAGCCAAGAGACCCAGTACTTC,CASSLFSQETQYF
TRBJ2-5,TRBV7-2,-,-,TGTGCCAGCAGCTCCCTCTTAGAGACCCAGTACTTC,CASSSLLETQYF
TRBJ1-2,TRBV19,-,-,TGTGCCAGTAGTACAACAGGGATAAGTGGCTACACCTTC,CASSTTGISGYTF
TRBJ1-5,TRBV7-2,-,-,TGTGCCAGCAGCCCGGATACAGGGAAGGCCCAGCCCCAGCATTTT,CASSPDTGKAQPQHF
TRBJ2-2,TRBV28,-,-,TGTGCCAGCAGCCTGAACACCGGGGAGCTGTTTTTT,CASSLNTGELFF
TRBJ2-7,TRBV6-6,few,TRBD2,TGTGCCAGCAGCAACGCCCTAGCGGGTCCCTACGAGCAGTACTTC,CASSNALAGPYEQYF
TRBJ2-7,TRBV10-3,-,-,TGTGCCATCAGTGACTCGCGGGAGCAGTACTTC,CAISDSREQYF
TRBJ2-2,TRBV6-1,-,-,TGTGCCAGCCGGATGTCAGGAAACACCGGGGAGCTGTTTTTT,CASRMSGNTGELFF
TRBJ1-6,TRBV7-2,-,-,TGTGCCAGCAGCTTAGGAACAGCCAATAATTCACCCCTCCACTTT,CASSLGTANNSPLHF
TRBJ2-3,TRBV30,-,-,TGTGCCTGGAACCCGATCAGCGGAGATACGCAGTATTTT,CAWNPISGDTQYF
TRBJ2-1,TRBV5-1,-,TRBD1,TGCGCCAGCAGCTTGGAGGCAGGGGGCGCTTCCGTTGAGCAGTTCTTC,CASSLEAGGASVEQFF
TRBJ2-1,TRBV4-2,-,TRBD2,TGTGCCAGCAGCCAGCTTAGCGGGAGGGCCGTCTACAATGAGCAGTTCTTC,CASSQLSGRAVYNEQFF
TRBJ2-5,TRBV7-2,-,TRBD2,TGTGCCAGCAGCTTAGGATGGACTAGTTCAGAGACCCAGTACTTC,CASSLGWTSSETQYF
TRBJ2-4,TRBV28,-,-,TGTGCCAGCAGCGACCCCCCAGCAGACTCCAAAAACATTCAGTACTTC,CASSDPPADSKNIQYF
TRBJ2-1,TRBV7-2,-,-,TGTGCCAGCAGCTGGGGATACGGGGGAGAGCAGTTCTTC,CASSWGYGGEQFF
TRBJ2-3,TRBV5-1,-,-,TGCGCCAGCAGATCTGGGCCCCAGAACACAGATACGCAGTATTTT,CASRSGPQNTDTQYF
TRBJ1-2,TRBV4-1,-,TRBD1,TGCGCCAGCAGTGAGACAGGGGGTTTTGGCTACACCTTC,CASSETGGFGYTF
TRBJ2-1,TRBV4-3,once,-,TGCGCCAGCAGCCAAGATAGAGCTCGAAATGAGCAGTTCTTC,CASSQDRARNEQFF
TRBJ2-1,TRBV19,-,-,TGTGCCAGTAGTATGACTGTCTACAATGAGCAGTTCTTC,CASSMTVYNEQFF
TRBJ2-3,TRBV7-2,-,-,TGTGCCAGCAACCCCGTGGGGGCAAGCACAGATACGCAGTATTTT,CASNPVGASTDTQYF
TRBJ2-7,TRBV6-6,-,TRBD1,TGTGCCAGCAGTTATTGGACAGGGGGCGTCTACGAGCAGTACTTC,CASSYWTGGVYEQYF
TRBJ1-1,TRBV19,-,TRBD1,TGTGCCAGCGGGACAGGGGCCCTGAACACTGAAGCTTTCTTT,CASGTGALNTEAFF
TRBJ2-5,TRBV5-1,-,TRBD1,TGCGCCAGCAGCCACAGGGGGCGGGAAGAGACCCAGTACTTC,CASSHRGREETQYF
TRBJ2-2,TRBV5-1,-,-,TGCGCCAGCAGCTTGAAGACAGTAGGATCCGGGGAGCTGTTTTTT,CASSLKTVGSGELFF
TRBJ2-3,TRBV28,-,TRBD1,TGTGCCAGCAGTTTCAGGGGGCCCACAGATACGCAGTATTTT,CASSFRGPTDTQYF
TRBJ2-3,TRBV2,-,-,TGTGCCAGCGCCGCGACAGGCTACACAGATACGCAGTATTTT,CASAATGYTDTQYF
TRBJ1-4,TRBV10-2,-,-,TGCGCCAGCAGTGGGAAAGGTCCGGAGGAAAAACTGTTTTTT,CASSGKGPEEKLFF
TRBJ1-1,TRBV30,few,-,TGTGCCTGGAGTGTCAGGAACACTGAAGCTTTCTTT,CAWSVRNTEAFF
TRBJ2-1,TRBV9,-,TRBD2,TGTGCCAGCAGCGCTAGCGGTAGTTCGGAGTTCTTC,CASSASGSSEFF
TRBJ2-3,TRBV5-1,-,-,TGCGCCAGCACTATCCTGTCTAGCACAGATACGCAGTATTTT,CASTILSSTDTQYF
TRBJ1-1,TRBV7-2,-,-,TGTGCCAGCAGCTTAAGGGGCAGACAGATGAACACTGAAGCTTTCTTT,CASSLRGRQMNTEAFF
TRBJ2-3,TRBV5-1,-,-,TGCGCCAGCAGCTTGGAAGGGGACAAAACAGATACGCAGTATTTT,CASSLEGDKTDTQYF
TRBJ2-3,TRBV9,-,-,TGTGCCAGCAGCGTAGAAGGCAGGAGCACAGATACGCAGTATTTT,CASSVEGRSTDTQYF
TRBJ2-5,TRBV19,-,TRBD2,TGTGCCAGTAGTAGGACTAGCGGGGGGGCGACCCAGTACTTC,CASSRTSGGATQYF
TRBJ2-1,TRBV15,-,TRBD1,TGTGCCACCAGCCCCCGAATGGGGACAGCAGGGGATGAGCAGTTCTTC,CATSPRMGTAGDEQFF
TRBJ1-2,TRBV7-2,-,TRBD1,TGTGCCAGCAGCATGGACAGGGGCCTCTATGGCTACACCTTC,CASSMDRGLYGYTF
TRBJ2-7,TRBV27,-,TRBD1,TGTGCCAGCAGTTTATACGCCGGGACAGTGACTTACGAGCAGTACTTC,CASSLYAGTVTYEQYF
TRBJ1-5,TRBV6-5,-,-,TGTGCCAGCAGTTATCTGGGTAGGGGCAGCAATCAGCCCCAGCATTTT,CASSYLGRGSNQPQHF
TRBJ1-2,TRBV10-3,-,-,TGTGCCATCAGTGAGTCCCAGGGTCGTTATGGCTACACCTTC,CAISESQGRYGYTF
TRBJ2-1,TRBV20-1,-,-,TGCAGTGCTAGCCGGAATGAGCAGTTCTTC,CSASRNEQFF
TRBJ1-1,TRBV29-1,-,-,TGCAGCGTTCCCAAACCGGGATCGGGCACTGAAGCTTTCTTT,CSVPKPGSGTEAFF
TRBJ2-7,TRBV15,-,TRBD2,TGTGCCACCAGCAGAGAACTAGCGGGAGGGGGGGAGCAGTACTTC,CATSRELAGGGEQYF
TRBJ2-1,TRBV6-1,-,-,TGTGCCAGCAGTGGACAATACAATGAGCAGTTCTTC,CASSGQYNEQFF
TRBJ2-5,TRBV5-6,-,-,TGTGCCAGCAGCTTGGTCGGAGAACTCGAAGAGACCCAGTACTTC,CASSLVGELEETQYF
TRBJ2-1,TRBV30,-,-,TGTGCCTGGAGTGGAGTAGCTTACAATGAGCAGTTCTTC,CAWSGVAYNEQFF
TRBJ2-7,TRBV6-1,-,-,TGTGCCAGCAGTGAAGTAAGCAGGGGAGGGCCCTACGAGCAGTACTTC,CASSEVSRGGPYEQYF
TRBJ1-5,TRBV5-1,-,-,TGCGCCAGCAGCCCCAATCCCAGGGGTAGCAATCAGCCCCAGCATTTT,CASSPNPRGSNQPQHF
TRBJ1-1,TRBV20-1,-,-,TGCAGTGCTAGCCCCCTTTTGGAAGCTTTCTTT,CSASPLLEAFF
TRBJ2-7,TRBV28,few,-,TGTGCCAGCAGTCTCGGGACACCGCTAGGAGAGCAGTACTTC,CASSLGTPLGEQYF
TRBJ2-7,TRBV28,-,-,TGTGCCAGCAGTCAAAAGAGCCGCACCCGCCCGCATGAGCAGTACTTC,CASSQKSRTRPHEQYF
TRBJ2-5,TRBV27,-,TRBD2,TGTGCCAGCAGACAGCTCCTAGCGGGGGATCAAGAGACCCAGTACTTC,CASRQLLAGDQETQYF
TRBJ1-3,TRBV30,-,-,TGTGCCTGGATTAAAGTCGGGGTTGGAAACACCATATATTTT,CAWIKVGVGNTIYF
TRBJ1-1,TRBV7-2,once,-,TGTGCCAGCAGCCGTCAAGGGGTCGAAGCTTTCTTT,CASSRQGVEAFF
TRBJ1-4,TRBV5-5,-,TRBD1,TGTGCCAGCAGCTTGGCCACAGGGGCAACTAATGAAAAACTGTTTTTT,CASSLATGATNEKLFF
TRBJ2-5,TRBV28,-,TRBD2,TGTGCCAGCAGCGAATTCTGGACTAGCGGGAGTGGGAAGACCCAGTACTTC,CASSEFWTSGSGKTQYF